One and the same sample provided the 17 T cell receptor beta chains below, sequenced in a study of neurological immune-mediated disorders. TCRdb analysed the 5' RACE reads with MiXCR anew, one entry per CDR3 protein. This table holds tens of thousands of distinct CDR3 sequences, 15% to 20% found once. Sequencing was carried out using PBMCs. All receptors derive from a woman in her 40s in good health.

This clonotype has at least ten counts. The CDR3 nucleotides read TGCGCCAGCAGCCCCGGACAGGGGAGAGAGCAGTACTTC. Its translation is CASSPGQGREQYF. This rearrangement joins TRBV5-1 to TRBJ2-7; TRBD1 agrees at 9 bases. V was pared by 4 bases and J by 7 bases, with 6 bases of the junction left unmatched. The germline V gene encodes CDR1 SGHRS and CDR2 YFSETQ. The CDR3 contains 13 residues. Based on the CDR3 plus reference TRBV5-1 and TRBJ2-7, the full variable domain is KAGVTQTPRYLIKTRGQQVTLSCSPISGHRSVSWYQQTPGQGLQFLFEYFSETQRNKGNFPGRFSGRQFSNSRSEMNVSTLELGDSALYLCASSPGQGREQYFGPGTRLTVT.

Turning to this clonotype: As the CDR3 is not closed by the conserved phenylalanine or tryptophan, this likely results from a read error. This chain joins TRBV12-3 or TRBV12-4 and TRBJ2-5; maybe TRBD2 (6 bases). The CDR3 is 16 amino acids. V was clipped by 4 bases and J by 5 bases, with 20 bases between them. The CDR3 nucleotides are TGTGCCAGCAGTTCCCAACCGGGGTCGGCGGGGGAGACCCAGTACTTA. This gives the protein CASSSQPGSAGETQYL.

This clonotype was recorded many times. V is TRBV7-8 and J is TRBJ2-1; no clear D gene. V shed 3 bases and J shed 2 bases, with 11 bases lying between them. The germline V gene has CDR1 SGHVS and CDR2 FQNEAQ. This CDR3 is built from 15 residues. CDR3 in amino acids: CASSFGPGPYNEQFF. The CDR3 DNA is TGTGCCAGCAGCTTCGGTCCCGGACCCTACAATGAGCAGTTCTTC.

This clonotype has a count of ten or more. V gene TRBV27 combines with J gene TRBJ2-7; tentatively, D is TRBD1 or TRBD2 (6 bases each). V was clipped by 9 bases and J by 9 bases, with 21 bases between them. The CDR3 is made up of 13 amino acids. Per germline, CDR1 MNHEY and CDR2 SMNVEV (reference sequence). DNA of the CDR3: TGTGCCAGGGTCCCCCTCCGAAAGGGGGGGCAGTACGTC. This sequence encodes CARVPLRKGGQYV.

This clonotype was observed at least ten times. The chain combines TRBV4-2 with TRBJ1-2; D call uncertain. V shed 1 base and J shed 5 bases, with 2 bases lying between them. In germline, CDR1 is LGHNA, CDR2 YNFKEQ. The CDR3 is made up of 11 amino acids. CDR3 sequence (DNA): TGTGCCAGCAGCCAAGGGTATGGCTACACCTTC. Translated, it gives CASSQGYGYTF.

The table lists this clonotype with a few counts. The CDR3 DNA reads TGTGCCAGCTCACCAAGCGGCTCTGGGGCCAACGTCCTGACTTTC. The encoded protein is CASSPSGSGANVLTF. The chain combines TRBV18 with TRBJ2-6; the D gene is possibly TRBD2 (5 bases). Trimming removed 2 bases from V and 0 bases from J, with 5 bases in between. The CDR3 is 15 residues long. Germline lookup yields CDR1 KGHSH and CDR2 LQKENI.

V gene TRBV6-1 combines with J gene TRBJ2-7; 7 bases line up with TRBD1. Germline CDR1 is MNHNS and CDR2 is SASEGT. The length of the CDR3 is 11 residues. V lost 4 bases, J lost 6 bases, and 0 bases stayed unmatched. The CDR3 reads CASSAGGEQYF. DNA of the CDR3: TGTGCCAGCAGTGCAGGGGGCGAGCAGTACTTC.

The sample holds a few counts of this clonotype. This chain joins TRBV12-3 or TRBV12-4 and TRBJ1-5, with D uncertain. Trimming cost V 5 bases and J 1 base, with 12 bases left between them. There are 15 residues in the CDR3. CDR3 loop: CASSPFMGSNQPQHF. The CDR3 DNA is TGTGCCAGCAGTCCCTTCATGGGGAGCAATCAGCCCCAGCATTTT.

This clonotype was seen at least ten times. This chain joins TRBV11-2 and TRBJ1-3; D unclear. The CDR3 has 14 amino acids. Trimming took 3 bases from V and 0 from J, leaving 6 bases between them. Germline lookup yields CDR1 SGHAT and CDR2 FQNNGV. This CDR3 is CASSFSDSGNTIYF. Written as DNA, the CDR3 is TGTGCCAGCAGCTTCAGTGACTCTGGAAACACCATATATTTT.

The table lists this clonotype with many counts. The chain recombines TRBV10-3 with TRBJ1-3; TRBD1 agrees at 7 bases. J gave up 8 bases and V 0 bases, and 13 bases lay outside the gene matches. CDR3 size: 17 residues. Germline V gene lookup returns CDR1 ENHRY and CDR2 SYGVKD. DNA for the CDR3: TGTGCCATCAGTGAGTCGAGCGGATTTGACAGGGATGACACCATATATTTT. It specifies CAISESSGFDRDDTIYF.

This clonotype has a count of ten or more. The rearrangement joins TRBV2 to TRBJ1-1, with unresolved D. Germline loops: CDR1 SNHLY, CDR2 FYNNEI. The V end was cut by 10 bases, the J end by 0 bases, with 12 bases between. The CDR3 extends over 13 amino acids. Here the CDR3 DNA reads TGTGCCACTCAATCGGAGTTGAACACTGAAGCTTTCTTT. The encoded protein is CATQSELNTEAFF.

This clonotype was seen repeatedly, ten times or more. CDR3 bases: TGTGCCAGCACCACTCCCGGGACTATTAATGAGCAGTTCTTC. This sequence encodes CASTTPGTINEQFF. The V and J genes are TRBV28 and TRBJ2-1; TRBD2 matches 7 bases. With 7 bases clipped from V and 7 bases from J, the junction kept 10 bases outside the gene matches. Germline V gene data show CDR1 as MDHEN and CDR2 as SYDVKM. The CDR3 sequence is 14 residues long.

A word on this clonotype: Possible read error: a much larger clone is one base away. The rearrangement joins TRBV10-3 to TRBJ2-5; D gene unclear. The CDR3 contains 15 residues. V shed 0 bases and J shed 5 bases, with 13 bases lying between them. Germline loops: CDR1 ENHRY, CDR2 SYGVKD. The CDR3 DNA follows: TGTGCCATCAGTGAGTCAGGAAATGACCTGGAGACCCAGTACTTC. Encoded protein: CAISESGNDLETQYF.

This clonotype was recorded at least ten times. V gene TRBV15 combines with J gene TRBJ2-7; the D is unclear. The CDR3 contains 14 residues. V was shortened by 0 bases and J by 3 bases, with 9 bases between the two germline ends. Germline loops: CDR1 LNHNV, CDR2 YYDKDF (reference sequence). CDR3 nucleotides: TGTGCCACCAGCAGAGAGGTGTTGTACTACGAGCAGTACTTC. It yields the protein CATSREVLYYEQYF.

This clonotype has a count of ten or more. The J gene is TRBJ2-1, the V gene TRBV20-1; TRBD2 matches 9 bases. Germline V gene sequence: CDR1 DFQATT, CDR2 SNEGSKA (reference sequence). The CDR3 consists of 15 residues. Trimming cost V 0 bases and J 7 bases; bases outside gene matches: 7. CDR3 DNA: TGCAGTGCTAGAGATGCGCGGGGGGGCGGTAATGAGCAGTTCTTC. Translated: CSARDARGGGNEQFF.

For this clonotype: Sequence at one end of the junction differs from germline and may be a read error. The CDR3, as DNA: TGTGCCAGCAGCTTAGTGGACAGGGTGTCTGAAAAACTGTTCTTT. It specifies CASSLVDRVSEKLFF. This chain uses TRBV7-2 with TRBJ1-4, with TRBD1 identical over 8 bases. Germline CDR1 SGHTA, CDR2 FQGNSA. The CDR3 length is 15 residues.

This clonotype was observed many times. The chain employs TRBV20-1 and TRBJ1-2; 10 positions match TRBD1. Trimming removed 2 bases from V and 7 bases from J; junction bases left unmatched: 10. The CDR3 runs 15 residues. Germline V CDR1 and CDR2: DFQATT, SNEGSKA (reference sequence). CDR3 protein: CSARLGGTGASGYTF. CDR3 in DNA: TGCAGTGCTAGATTGGGGGGGACAGGGGCTTCTGGCTACACCTTC.